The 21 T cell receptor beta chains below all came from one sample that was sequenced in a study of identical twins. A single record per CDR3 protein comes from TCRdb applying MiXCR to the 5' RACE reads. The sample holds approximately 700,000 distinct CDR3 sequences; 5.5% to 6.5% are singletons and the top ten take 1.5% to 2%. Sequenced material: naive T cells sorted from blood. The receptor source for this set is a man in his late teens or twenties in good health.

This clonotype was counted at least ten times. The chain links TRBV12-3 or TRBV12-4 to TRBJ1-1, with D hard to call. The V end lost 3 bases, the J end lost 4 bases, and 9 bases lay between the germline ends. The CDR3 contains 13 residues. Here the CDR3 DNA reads TGTGCCAGCAGTTTGGATTATGGCACTGAAGCTTTCTTT. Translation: CASSLDYGTEAFF.

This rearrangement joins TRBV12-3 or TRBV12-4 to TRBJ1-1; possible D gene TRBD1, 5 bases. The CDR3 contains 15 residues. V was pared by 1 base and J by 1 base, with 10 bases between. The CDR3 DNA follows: TGTGCCAGCAGTTTAGAGTCAGGGCAGAACACTGAAGCTTTCTTT. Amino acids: CASSLESGQNTEAFF.

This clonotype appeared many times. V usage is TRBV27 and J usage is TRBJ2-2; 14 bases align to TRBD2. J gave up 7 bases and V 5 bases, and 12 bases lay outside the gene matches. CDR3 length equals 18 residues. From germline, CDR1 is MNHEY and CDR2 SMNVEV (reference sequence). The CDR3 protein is CASSPTARLAGGVGELFF. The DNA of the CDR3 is TGTGCCAGCAGTCCTACGGCCCGACTAGCGGGAGGGGTCGGGGAGCTGTTTTTT.

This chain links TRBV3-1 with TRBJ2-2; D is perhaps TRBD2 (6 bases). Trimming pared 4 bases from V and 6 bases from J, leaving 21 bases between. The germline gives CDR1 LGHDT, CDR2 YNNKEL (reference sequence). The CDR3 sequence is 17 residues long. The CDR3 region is CASSLLPSAMGSGELFF. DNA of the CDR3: TGTGCCAGCAGCCTCCTCCCTAGCGCAATGGGATCCGGGGAGCTGTTTTTT.

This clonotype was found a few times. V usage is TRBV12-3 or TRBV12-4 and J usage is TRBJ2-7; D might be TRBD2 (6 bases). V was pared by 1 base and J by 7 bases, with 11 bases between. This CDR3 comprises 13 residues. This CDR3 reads CASSLGPGREQYV. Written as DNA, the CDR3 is TGTGCCAGCAGTTTAGGCCCAGGGAGGGAGCAGTACGTC.

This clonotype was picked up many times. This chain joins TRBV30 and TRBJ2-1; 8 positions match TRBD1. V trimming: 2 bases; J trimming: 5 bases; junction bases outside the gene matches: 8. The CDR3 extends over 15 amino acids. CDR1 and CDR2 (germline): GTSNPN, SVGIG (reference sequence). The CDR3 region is CAWSSTRDRHNEQFF. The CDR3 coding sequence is TGTGCCTGGAGTTCAACCCGGGACAGGCACAATGAGCAGTTCTTC.

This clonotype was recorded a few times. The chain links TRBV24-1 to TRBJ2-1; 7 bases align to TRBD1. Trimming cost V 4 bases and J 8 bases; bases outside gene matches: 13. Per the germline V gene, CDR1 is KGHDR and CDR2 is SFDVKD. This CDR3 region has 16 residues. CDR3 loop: CATSDSSLGQEDEQFF. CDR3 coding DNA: TGTGCCACCAGTGACTCCAGCCTCGGACAGGAGGATGAGCAGTTCTTC.

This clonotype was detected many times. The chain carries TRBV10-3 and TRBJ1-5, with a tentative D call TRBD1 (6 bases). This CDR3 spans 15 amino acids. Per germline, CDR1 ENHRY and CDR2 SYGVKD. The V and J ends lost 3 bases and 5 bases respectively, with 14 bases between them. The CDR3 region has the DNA TGTGCCATCAGTGACGGGACACGGTTTGATCAGCCCCAGCATTTT. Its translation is CAISDGTRFDQPQHF.

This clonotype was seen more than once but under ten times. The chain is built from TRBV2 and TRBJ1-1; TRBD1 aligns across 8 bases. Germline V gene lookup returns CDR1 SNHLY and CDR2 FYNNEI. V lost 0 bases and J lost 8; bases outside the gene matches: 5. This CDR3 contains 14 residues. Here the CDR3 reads CASSEAPGTGEAFF. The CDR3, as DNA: TGTGCCAGCAGTGAAGCCCCCGGGACAGGCGAAGCTTTCTTT.

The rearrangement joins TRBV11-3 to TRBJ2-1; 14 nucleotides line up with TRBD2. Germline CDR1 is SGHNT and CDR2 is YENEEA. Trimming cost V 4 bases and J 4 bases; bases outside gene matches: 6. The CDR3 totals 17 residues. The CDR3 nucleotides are TGTGCCAGCAGCTCCCGGACTAGCGGGAGGTCTTACAATGAGCAGTTCTTC. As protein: CASSSRTSGRSYNEQFF.

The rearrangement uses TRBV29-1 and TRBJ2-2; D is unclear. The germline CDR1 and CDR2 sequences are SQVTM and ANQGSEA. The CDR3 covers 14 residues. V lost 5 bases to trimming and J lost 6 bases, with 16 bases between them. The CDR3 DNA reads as TGCAGCGTTAGAAACACCCGAACGGCCGGGGAGCTGTTTTTT. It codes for CSVRNTRTAGELFF.

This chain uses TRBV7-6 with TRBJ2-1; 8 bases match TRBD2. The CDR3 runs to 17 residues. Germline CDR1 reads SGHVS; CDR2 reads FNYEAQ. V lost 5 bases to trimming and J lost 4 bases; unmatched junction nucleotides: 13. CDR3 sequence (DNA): TGTGCCAGCAGCCCCAGAGCGGGAGAGCTGACGTACAATGAGCAGTTCTTC. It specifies CASSPRAGELTYNEQFF. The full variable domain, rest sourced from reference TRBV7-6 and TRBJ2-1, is GAGVSQSPRYKVTKRGQDVALRCDPISGHVSLYWYRQALGQGPEFLTYFNYEAQQDKSGLPNDRFSAERPEGSISTLTIQRTEQRDSAMYRCASSPRAGELTYNEQFFGPGTRLTVL.

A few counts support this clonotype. The CDR3 sequence is CASSMGLAGYPTDTQYF. CDR3 nucleotide sequence: TGTGCCAGCAGCATGGGACTAGCGGGATACCCCACAGATACGCAGTATTTT. This sequence joins TRBV7-2 and TRBJ2-3; 13 positions agree with TRBD2. The CDR3 spans 17 residues. Germline CDR1 SGHTA, CDR2 FQGNSA. The trim removed 5 bases at V and 2 bases at J, leaving 7 bases unmatched. The full variable domain, its missing parts supplied by reference TRBV7-2 and TRBJ2-3, is GAGVSQSPSNKVTEKGKDVELRCDPISGHTALYWYRQSLGQGLEFLIYFQGNSAPDKSGLPSDRFSAERTGGSVSTLTIQRTQQEDSAVYLCASSMGLAGYPTDTQYFGPGTRLTVL.

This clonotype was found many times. CDR3 in DNA: TGTGCCAGCAGCCGCAGGGCAGGAGCGGGAGGGCCCGGGGAGCTGTTTTTT. Translated, it gives CASSRRAGAGGPGELFF. The chain recombines TRBV4-2 with TRBJ2-2; TRBD2 matches 10 bases. The ends lost 4 bases at V and 6 bases at J; junction bases unmatched: 11. The CDR3 totals 17 residues. Looked up from germline, CDR1 is LGHNA and CDR2 is YNFKEQ.

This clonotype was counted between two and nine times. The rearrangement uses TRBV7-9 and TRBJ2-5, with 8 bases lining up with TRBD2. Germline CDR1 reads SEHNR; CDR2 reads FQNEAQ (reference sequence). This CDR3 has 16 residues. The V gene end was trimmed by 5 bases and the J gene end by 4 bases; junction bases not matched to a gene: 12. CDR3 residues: CASSGLPGGPAETQYF. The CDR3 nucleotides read TGTGCCAGCAGCGGGTTGCCGGGAGGGCCCGCAGAGACCCAGTACTTC.

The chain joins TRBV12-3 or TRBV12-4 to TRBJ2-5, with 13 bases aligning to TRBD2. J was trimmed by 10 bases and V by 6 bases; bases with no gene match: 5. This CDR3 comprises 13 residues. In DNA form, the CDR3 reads TGTGCCAGCAGGTGGACTAGCGGGAGACGCCAGTACTTC. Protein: CASRWTSGRRQYF.

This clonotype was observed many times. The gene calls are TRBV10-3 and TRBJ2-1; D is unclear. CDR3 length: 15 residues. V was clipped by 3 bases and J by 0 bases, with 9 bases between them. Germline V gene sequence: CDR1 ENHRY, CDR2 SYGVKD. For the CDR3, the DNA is TGTGCCATCAGTGACAGGTTCCCCTCCTACAATGAGCAGTTCTTC. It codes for CAISDRFPSYNEQFF.

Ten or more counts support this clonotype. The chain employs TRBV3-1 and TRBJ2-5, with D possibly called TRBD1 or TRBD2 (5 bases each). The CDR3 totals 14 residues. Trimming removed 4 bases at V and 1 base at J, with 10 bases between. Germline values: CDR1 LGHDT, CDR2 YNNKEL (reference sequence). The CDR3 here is CASSPVRGQETQYF. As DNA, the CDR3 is TGTGCCAGCAGCCCCGTGAGGGGCCAAGAGACCCAGTACTTC.

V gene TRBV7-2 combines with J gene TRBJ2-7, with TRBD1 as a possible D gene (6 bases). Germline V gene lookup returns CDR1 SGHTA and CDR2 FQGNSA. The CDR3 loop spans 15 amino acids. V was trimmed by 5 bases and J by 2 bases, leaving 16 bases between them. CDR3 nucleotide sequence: TGTGCCAGCAGCCAGGGGCGGGCTAAAGCCTACGAGCAGTACTTC. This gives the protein CASSQGRAKAYEQYF.

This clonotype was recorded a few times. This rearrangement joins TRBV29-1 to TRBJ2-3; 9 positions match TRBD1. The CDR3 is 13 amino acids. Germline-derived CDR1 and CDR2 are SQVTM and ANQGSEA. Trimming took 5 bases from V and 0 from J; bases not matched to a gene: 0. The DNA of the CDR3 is TGCAGCGTTACAGGGGGCAGCACAGATACGCAGTATTTT. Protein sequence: CSVTGGSTDTQYF.

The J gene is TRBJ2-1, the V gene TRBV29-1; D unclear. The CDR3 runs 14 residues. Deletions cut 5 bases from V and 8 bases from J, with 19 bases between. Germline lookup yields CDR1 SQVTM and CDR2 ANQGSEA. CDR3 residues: CSVPRRVGTDEQFF. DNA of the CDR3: TGCAGCGTTCCCCGAAGGGTGGGAACTGATGAGCAGTTCTTC.